The clone carrying this T cell receptor beta chain was seen only once. These data belong to a study of blood T cell repertoires in COVID-19. Overall study: Samples came from the United States, Italy and Spain, spanning acute and convalescent COVID-19. T cells, B-cell-depleted T cells, or PBMCs supplied cDNA or gDNA.

CDR1 is KGHDR and CDR2 is SFDVKD in the germline V gene. Deletions cut 4 bases from V and 4 bases from J, with 15 bases between. This CDR3 contains 15 residues. In the source study's methods: Reference gene primers were amplified, and this amplification served to estimate nucleated cell counts. Data came from immunoSEQ multiplex PCR; TCRdb stores just in-frame clones and leaves some out. That table gives V, J and clone size, and the DNA gave D and trimming. In the table there are roughly 64,000 clones, over 75% of which are singletons. Sequenced sample: peripheral blood. The chain couples TRBV24-1 to TRBJ1-1; unclear D gene. The clonotype was recovered from a man aged 50 to 60 with active COVID-19. The CDR3 region is CATSELLGGGTEAFF. In DNA, the CDR3 is TGTGCCACCAGTGAGTTACTTGGCGGAGGCACTGAAGCTTTCTTT.